Presented here are 15 T cell receptor beta chains from one specimen sequenced in a study of CD8 T cells in ankylosing spondylitis. Broader study findings: There was a TCR beta motif, made of several highly homologous variants, that appeared characteristic of ankylosing spondylitis blood.

TCRdb redid the calling of the 5' RACE reads with MiXCR, one entry per CDR3 protein. The sample lists some 700,000 distinct CDR3 sequences, about 20% seen once, with approximately 18% in the top ten. These receptors' targets are unknown. Material for sequencing was blood, either unsorted or a sorted T cell fraction (not recorded which). These receptors came from a male donor with ankylosing spondylitis.

V gene TRBV6-1 combines with J gene TRBJ1-5; D unclear. Trimming removed 10 bases from V and 6 bases from J, with 16 bases in between. CDR1 and CDR2 (germline): MNHNS, SASEGT. The CDR3 consists of 13 residues. CDR3 sequence reads: CATLDRAVQPQHF. The CDR3 DNA follows: TGTGCCACCCTAGACCGAGCAGTTCAGCCCCAGCATTTT.

The chain couples TRBV27 to TRBJ2-7; TRBD1 aligns across 11 bases. The ends lost 6 bases at V and 9 bases at J; junction bases unmatched: 13. In germline, CDR1 is MNHEY, CDR2 SMNVEV (reference sequence). This CDR3 has 15 amino acids. The CDR3 is CASRTPGQGGSGQYF. CDR3 nucleotides: TGTGCCAGCAGGACACCGGGACAGGGGGGCTCGGGGCAGTACTTC.

The rearrangement joins TRBV12-3 or TRBV12-4 to TRBJ1-4, with a tentative D call TRBD1 (6 bases). Trimming stripped 1 base from V and 3 bases from J, with 12 bases between. This CDR3 region has 16 residues. The chain's CDR3 is CASSLGGTGPNEKLFF. The DNA for the CDR3 is TGTGCCAGCAGTTTAGGGGGAACAGGGCCTAATGAAAAACTGTTTTTT.

This clonotype came up many times. The chain links TRBV7-9 to TRBJ2-7; 12 bases map to TRBD1. Germline V gives CDR1 SEHNR, CDR2 FQNEAQ (reference sequence). V gave up 0 bases and J gave up 6 bases; unmatched junction bases: 3. The CDR3 loop spans 15 amino acids. The CDR3 DNA is TGTGCCAGCAGCTTAGCTGGGACAGGGGGCCTCGAGCAGTACTTC. Its translation: CASSLAGTGGLEQYF.

There are a few counts of this clonotype. The genes are TRBV7-8 and TRBJ2-1; possible D gene TRBD1, 5 bases. Germline assignment: CDR1 SGHVS and CDR2 FQNEAQ. The CDR3 extends over 13 amino acids. Trimming cost V 5 bases and J 5 bases, with 10 bases left between them. CDR3 region: CASSIDRDNEQFF. The CDR3 nucleotides are TGTGCCAGCAGCATCGACAGAGACAATGAGCAGTTCTTC.

This clonotype came up many times. The chain couples TRBV12-3 or TRBV12-4 to TRBJ2-7; D is possibly TRBD1 (5 bases). The CDR3 loop spans 14 amino acids. Trimming stripped 5 bases from V and 2 bases from J, with 13 bases between. The CDR3 DNA reads as TGTGCCAGCAGTCGTTTAGGGGTCACCTACGAGCAGTACTTC. This encodes CASSRLGVTYEQYF.

The genes are TRBV5-1 and TRBJ1-1; no firm D call. The germline V and J ends were trimmed by 5 bases and 7 bases, with 9 bases remaining between them. The CDR3 runs to 11 residues. Germline-derived CDR1 and CDR2 are SGHRS and YFSETQ. The CDR3 spells CASRTANEAFF. The CDR3 DNA sequence: TGCGCCAGCAGGACGGCCAATGAAGCTTTCTTT.

This clonotype was detected only a few times. The V gene is TRBV12-3 or TRBV12-4, the J gene TRBJ2-7; 8 nucleotides agree with TRBD1. The ends lost 3 bases at V and 4 bases at J; junction bases unmatched: 11. The CDR3 is 16 residues long. The CDR3 spells CASSFSPGQGKYEQYF. The CDR3 DNA reads TGTGCCAGCAGTTTTTCCCCTGGACAGGGAAAGTACGAGCAGTACTTC.

This clonotype has just a few counts. The chain joins TRBV2 to TRBJ2-7, with no clear D. CDR3 length: 13 amino acids. Germline V CDR1 and CDR2: SNHLY, FYNNEI. The V end lost 5 bases, the J end lost 3 bases, and 11 bases lay between the germline ends. The CDR3 is CASSSSAVYEQYF. The DNA of the CDR3 is TGTGCCAGCAGTTCAAGCGCCGTCTACGAGCAGTACTTC. The full variable domain, in which reference TRBV2 and TRBJ2-7 provide the parts outside the CDR3, is EPEVTQTPSHQVTQMGQEVILRCVPISNHLYFYWYRQILGQKVEFLVSFYNNEISEKSEIFDDQFSVERPDGSNFTLKIRSTKLEDSAMYFCASSSSAVYEQYFGPGTRLTVT.

Only a few counts were recorded for this clonotype. The chain carries TRBV5-1 and TRBJ1-6, with D maybe TRBD1 (6 bases). The CDR3 is 13 residues long. CDR1 is SGHRS, CDR2 YFSETQ, per germline. Trimming removed 4 bases at V and 10 bases at J, with 12 bases between. CDR3 in DNA: TGCGCCAGCAGCCCCGAGGGGGGATCACCCCTCCACTTT. Protein: CASSPEGGSPLHF.

This clonotype turned up a few times. The V and J genes are TRBV20-1 and TRBJ2-4, with D perhaps TRBD2 (5 bases). CDR3 size: 15 residues. Germline values: CDR1 DFQATT, CDR2 SNEGSKA (reference sequence). Trimming shortened V by 2 bases and J by 1 base, and 12 bases separated the two germline ends. The CDR3 here is CSARTAATAKNIQYF. In nucleotides, the CDR3 is TGCAGTGCTAGAACAGCGGCTACGGCCAAAAACATTCAGTACTTC.

DNA for the CDR3: TGTGCCAGTATTGACCAGGACAGTATGAACACTGAAGCTTTCTTT. It yields the protein CASIDQDSMNTEAFF. This sequence joins TRBV28 and TRBJ1-1; D perhaps matches TRBD1 (6 bases). CDR1 is MDHEN, CDR2 SYDVKM, per germline. The V gene lost 9 bases and the J gene lost 0 bases, with 17 bases spanning the gap. The CDR3 has 15 amino acids.

This clonotype has at least ten counts. Written as DNA, the CDR3 is TGCAGCGTTGTGTGGGGTGAAAAACTGTTTTTT. Protein: CSVVWGEKLFF. The gene calls are TRBV29-1 and TRBJ1-4; D gene ambiguous. V lost 4 bases to trimming and J lost 7 bases, with 7 bases between them. CDR1 and CDR2 (germline): SQVTM, ANQGSEA. The CDR3 contains 11 residues.

This clonotype turned up a few times. This chain links TRBV7-3 with TRBJ2-5, with D perhaps TRBD2 (6 bases). CDR1 and CDR2 from the germline V gene are SGHTA and FQGTGA. V lost 2 bases, J lost 8 bases, and 15 bases lay in between. CDR3 length equals 14 residues. The CDR3 DNA sequence: TGTGCCAGCAGCTTATCTTGGGACTCCAGAACCCAGTACTTC. Encoded protein: CASSLSWDSRTQYF.

The sample holds a few counts of this clonotype. The rearrangement links TRBV11-2 to TRBJ2-7, with a tentative D call TRBD1 (6 bases). This CDR3 region has 14 residues. The V gene lost 6 bases and the J gene lost 2 bases, with 14 bases spanning the gap. Germline loops: CDR1 SGHAT, CDR2 FQNNGV. The CDR3 reads CASRAGEGPYEQYF. The CDR3 nucleotides read TGTGCCAGCAGGGCAGGGGAAGGACCCTACGAGCAGTACTTC.